These T cell receptor beta chains were read from a single sample in a study of regulatory T cells in long-lasting Graves disease. Each CDR3 protein gets one entry after TCRdb re-called the multiplex PCR reads with MiXCR. The sample lists roughly 420,000 distinct CDR3 sequences; approximately 14% were seen once. This same sample was also part of a study on T cells in Graves' hyperthyroidism and ophthalmopathy.

The material sequenced was peripheral blood mononuclear cells (PBMCs), taken at new diagnosis, from a patient treated with antithyroid drugs. The origin of the receptors is a woman in her fifties or sixties with Graves disease. Each CDR3 is given with its conserved first and last residue. The D gene is left open where the match is weak. A clone size is listed for some rows: how often the clone was seen (once, few, many), or a class if it is expanded.

clone_size d_call j_call v_call cdr3_nt cdr3_aa
many . TRBJ2-7 TRBV28 TGTGCCAGCAGTTTAGCAGGGGCCTTGGGGGAGCAGTACTTC CASSLAGALGEQYF
few . TRBJ1-5 TRBV4-1 TGCGCCAGCAGCATTCATCCTAATCCCGGGGGACAATACCAGCCCCAGCATTTT CASSIHPNPGGQYQPQHF
many . TRBJ1-2 TRBV28 TGTGCCAGCAGTCCGAGATTTAACTATGGCTACACCTTC CASSPRFNYGYTF
many . TRBJ2-5 TRBV6-1 TGTGCCAGCAGTGGGCCGACAGCGACCCAAGAGACCCAGTACTTC CASSGPTATQETQYF
. . TRBJ1-4 TRBV18 TGTGCCAGCTCACCTTCAGGGGTTGGTGAAAAACTGTTATTT CASSPSGVGEKLLF
. . TRBJ2-5 TRBV19 TGTGCCAGCTCCCCCGGGCGGGTCTCCATGAAAGAGACCCAGTACTTC CASSPGRVSMKETQYF
many TRBD2 TRBJ2-1 TRBV27 TGTGCCAGCAGTAAAAACACCCTCCTCGGGACTAGCCTAAATGAGCAGTTCTTC CASSKNTLLGTSLNEQFF
. TRBD2 TRBJ2-1 TRBV6-1 TGTGCCAGCAGAAGCGGACTAGCGGGATCATTCAATGATCAGTTCTTC CASRSGLAGSFNDQFF
few . TRBJ1-5 TRBV11-2 TGTGCCAGCAGCTTAGGTTTTATTCAGCCCCAGCATTTT CASSLGFIQPQHF
few . TRBJ1-1 TRBV20-1 TGCAGTGCTACCCCTAATAGTAAAGCTTTCTTT CSATPNSKAFF